What follows are 22 T cell receptor beta chains derived from one specimen sequenced in a study of blood T cell repertoires in COVID-19 (dated by TCRdb to the early 2020s). The method behind the library was the immunoSEQ multiplex PCR assay. TCRdb mirrors the immuneACCESS table, restricted to in-frame sequences. Some clones are absent from its copies; in checked studies, under half trace to an unresolved V gene, and the reason for the others is unknown. This sample is represented by approximately 140,000 clones; 75% to 90% of them were singletons. Clones ranked in the top ten supply around 4.6% of the sample. The sample consisted of peripheral blood. The origin of the receptors is a woman aged 55-69 years with active or convalescent COVID-19.

The gene calls are TRBV19 and TRBJ2-7, with no clear D. This CDR3 has 12 amino acids. Looked up from germline, CDR1 is LNHDA and CDR2 is SQIVND (reference sequence). V lost 5 bases to trimming and J lost 6 bases, with 11 bases between them. This chain's CDR3 is CASSVESSEQYF. In DNA form, the CDR3 reads TGTGCCAGTAGTGTTGAATCTAGCGAGCAGTACTTC.

V and J are TRBV30 and TRBJ1-3, with D uncertain. Deletions cut 4 bases from V and 0 bases from J, with 7 bases between. From germline, CDR1 is GTSNPN and CDR2 SVGIG (reference sequence). The length of the CDR3 is 13 residues. The CDR3 DNA reads as TGTGCCTGGACTCCTAACTCTGGAAACACCATATATTTT. It yields the protein CAWTPNSGNTIYF.

The chain is built from TRBV30 and TRBJ1-1, with D perhaps matching TRBD1 (6 bases). Deletions cut 3 bases from V and 2 bases from J, with 13 bases between. CDR1 and CDR2 from the germline V gene are GTSNPN and SVGIG (reference sequence). The CDR3 loop spans 14 amino acids. This chain's CDR3 is CAWSEGQYNTEAFF. Written as DNA, the CDR3 is TGTGCCTGGAGCGAAGGACAGTATAACACTGAAGCTTTCTTT.

The chain uses TRBV27 and TRBJ1-6; D gene unclear. Per germline, CDR1 MNHEY and CDR2 SMNVEV (reference sequence). V was cut by 3 bases and J by 3 bases, with 6 bases left in between. The CDR3 consists of 14 residues. The CDR3 DNA sequence: TGTGCCAGCAGTTTCGGTCTCTATAATTCACCCCTCCACTTT. Translating gives CASSFGLYNSPLHF.

The chain uses TRBV9 and TRBJ2-3; TRBD2 is a possible D gene (6 bases). Germline CDR1 SGDLS, CDR2 YYNGEE. Trimming stripped 0 bases from V and 6 bases from J, with 14 bases between. There are 15 residues in the CDR3. CDR3 amino acids: CASSVGPSAGDTQYF. The CDR3, as DNA: TGTGCCAGCAGCGTAGGACCTAGCGCTGGGGATACGCAGTATTTT. Drawing the rest from reference TRBV9 and TRBJ2-3, the complete variable domain is DSGVTQTPKHLITATGQRVTLRCSPRSGDLSVYWYQQSLDQGLQFLIQYYNGEERAKGNILERFSAQQFPDLHSELNLSSLELGDSALYFCASSVGPSAGDTQYFGPGTRLTVL.

This chain joins TRBV4-3 and TRBJ1-2; D not resolved. Trimming cost V 0 bases and J 3 bases, with 11 bases left between them. Germline V lookup: CDR1 LGHNA, CDR2 YSLEER. The CDR3 loop spans 15 amino acids. The DNA for the CDR3 is TGCGCCAGCAGCCAAGATCCCCAGGAGGACTATGGCTACACCTTC. Translating gives CASSQDPQEDYGYTF.

The V gene is TRBV11-2, the J gene TRBJ2-6; TRBD1 matches at 7 bases. After removal of 3 bases from V and 2 bases from J, the junction contained 7 bases not matched to a gene. This CDR3 region has 17 residues. From germline, CDR1 is SGHAT and CDR2 FQNNGV. This CDR3 reads CASSFAPTGAGANVLTF. The CDR3 DNA reads as TGTGCCAGCAGCTTTGCCCCTACAGGGGCTGGGGCCAACGTCCTGACTTTC.

In DNA, the CDR3 is TGTGCCAGTAGTGGGCAGGGGAATTCACCCCTCCACTTT. It specifies CASSGQGNSPLHF. V is TRBV19 and J is TRBJ1-6; possible D gene TRBD1, 6 bases. CDR1 and CDR2 from the germline V gene are LNHDA and SQIVND (reference sequence). Trimming left V 5 bases short and J 7 bases short, with 9 bases between. The CDR3 has 13 residues.

The J gene is TRBJ1-1, the V gene TRBV7-8; D might be TRBD1 (6 bases). This CDR3 region has 15 residues. Germline CDR1 and CDR2: SGHVS and FQNEAQ. Trimming took 1 base from V and 0 from J, leaving 9 bases between them. This CDR3 is CASSLGQGLNTEAFF. The CDR3 DNA follows: TGTGCCAGCAGCTTAGGCCAGGGGTTGAACACTGAAGCTTTCTTT.

This clone turned up a few times. This chain uses TRBV5-1 with TRBJ1-1, with 10 nucleotides matching TRBD1. Germline CDR1 is SGHRS and CDR2 is YFSETQ. V lost 4 bases to trimming and J lost 3 bases; unmatched junction nucleotides: 9. This CDR3 is 16 amino acids long. CDR3 coding DNA: TGCGCCAGCAGCCTGGGGACAGGGGCTTCCCACACTGAAGCTTTCTTT. Translation: CASSLGTGASHTEAFF.

The count of this clone is one. This chain joins TRBV5-1 and TRBJ2-5, with 10 bases aligning to TRBD2. J gave up 3 bases and V 3 bases, and 5 bases lay outside the gene matches. Germline values: CDR1 SGHRS, CDR2 YFSETQ. The CDR3 extends over 15 amino acids. The DNA for the CDR3 is TGCGCCAGCAGCTCAGCGGGGGGGAGCGAAGAGACCCAGTACTTC. Protein: CASSSAGGSEETQYF.

The genes are TRBV6-5 and TRBJ1-1, with 7 nucleotides matching TRBD1. CDR1 and CDR2 from the germline V gene are MNHEY and SVGAGI. This CDR3 comprises 12 residues. V gave up 6 bases and J gave up 7 bases; unmatched junction bases: 5. CDR3 in amino acids: CASSSWTGEAFF. The CDR3 bases are TGTGCCAGCAGCTCTTGGACAGGTGAAGCTTTCTTT.

This clone was seen a few times. The V and J genes are TRBV12-3 or TRBV12-4 and TRBJ1-2; TRBD1 might be the D (5 bases). The V end lost 5 bases, the J end lost 4 bases, and 11 bases lay between the germline ends. The CDR3 is 13 amino acids. The CDR3 DNA follows: TGTGCCAGCAGTGGTCGGGGGTTCTATGGCTACACCTTC. Its translation is CASSGRGFYGYTF.

V gene TRBV21-1 combines with J gene TRBJ1-1; the D call TRBD1 from the table was never checked on the DNA. TRBV21-1 is tagged as a pseudogene. The CDR3 is 14 amino acids. The CDR3 sequence: CASTGTGSNTEAFF. CDR3 nucleotides: TGTGCCAGTACCGGGACAGGGTCGAACACTGAAGCTTTCTTT.

The chain employs TRBV19 and TRBJ1-1; unclear D gene. The germline gives CDR1 LNHDA, CDR2 SQIVND (reference sequence). V lost 6 bases, J lost 0 bases, and 11 bases lay in between. The CDR3 is 14 residues long. The chain's CDR3 is CASRPAGLNTEAFF. The CDR3 DNA is TGTGCCAGTAGGCCCGCAGGCCTGAACACTGAAGCTTTCTTT.

The rearrangement joins TRBV9 to TRBJ2-7, with TRBD2 matching over 9 bases. V lost 4 bases and J lost 4; bases outside the gene matches: 3. Germline V gene lookup returns CDR1 SGDLS and CDR2 YYNGEE. The CDR3 runs to 13 residues. Here the CDR3 reads CASSQTSGYEQYF. The CDR3, as DNA: TGTGCCAGCAGCCAGACTAGCGGTTACGAGCAGTACTTC.

This chain links TRBV5-1 with TRBJ2-3; the match to TRBD1 covers 9 bases. J gave up 4 bases and V 4 bases, and 4 bases lay outside the gene matches. The V gene's germline CDR1 is SGHRS and CDR2 YFSETQ. The CDR3 runs to 14 residues. The chain's CDR3 is CASSNGQGSDTQYF. DNA of the CDR3: TGCGCCAGCAGCAACGGACAGGGGTCAGATACGCAGTATTTT. The variable domain in full, with the rest retrieved from reference TRBV5-1 and TRBJ2-3, is KAGVTQTPRYLIKTRGQQVTLSCSPISGHRSVSWYQQTPGQGLQFLFEYFSETQRNKGNFPGRFSGRQFSNSRSEMNVSTLELGDSALYLCASSNGQGSDTQYFGPGTRLTVL.

The chain joins TRBV24-1 to TRBJ1-6, with D possibly matching TRBD1 (6 bases). The V gene's germline CDR1 is KGHDR and CDR2 SFDVKD. The CDR3 runs 12 residues. V lost 7 bases and J 19 bases, leaving 19 bases between the germline ends. CDR3 in DNA: TGTGCCACCAGGGTTGGGGGGGCGGAGTTGCACTTT. This encodes CATRVGGAELHF.

The CDR3 protein is CASSLERRPHNEQFF. The CDR3 DNA is TGTGCCAGCAGCTTGGAGAGGCGTCCCCACAATGAGCAGTTCTTC. The chain employs TRBV5-5 and TRBJ2-1; D is unclear. The length of the CDR3 is 15 residues. CDR1 and CDR2 (germline): SGHKS, YYEKEE (reference sequence). V shed 0 bases and J shed 5 bases, with 12 bases lying between them.

As concerns this clone: The same CDR3 arises from other DNA sequences in this sample as well. The gene calls are TRBV12-3 or TRBV12-4 and TRBJ1-1, with D possibly matching TRBD1 (5 bases). This CDR3 has 13 amino acids. Trimming took 5 bases from V and 1 from J, leaving 8 bases between them. CDR3 sequence (DNA): TGTGCCAGCAGTCTTACAGGGAACACTGAAGCTTTCTTT. This encodes CASSLTGNTEAFF.

The V call is TRBV12-5, the J call TRBJ2-1; TRBD2 aligns across 13 bases. Looked up from germline, CDR1 is LGHNT and CDR2 is FRNRAP. J gave up 8 bases and V 2 bases, and 6 bases lay outside the gene matches. This CDR3 contains 16 residues. The CDR3 bases are TGTGCTAGTGGTTTGTCAACTAGCGGGGGGGCGTATGAGCAGTTCTTC. Protein product: CASGLSTSGGAYEQFF.

This chain links TRBV15 with TRBJ1-1; D gene uncertain. The germline V gene encodes CDR1 LNHNV and CDR2 YYDKDF (reference sequence). Deletions cut 0 bases from V and 7 bases from J, with 9 bases between. There are 13 residues in the CDR3. CDR3 region: CATSRDIQYEAFF. The CDR3 DNA follows: TGTGCCACCAGCAGAGATATCCAGTATGAAGCTTTCTTT.